This T cell receptor beta chain was obtained from a study of T cells in Graves' hyperthyroidism and ophthalmopathy. Findings and caveats of the study: Among clonotypes expanded in thyroid above 0.001, most were also found in blood.

CDR1 SGHNT and CDR2 YENEEA come from the germline V gene. The CDR3 runs to 15 residues. V dropped 0 bases and J dropped 7; count of bases not matched to a gene: 5. In the case of this clonotype: The antigen is unknown.

The patients, who ranged from 18 to 65 in age, presented with newly diagnosed hyperthyroidism lasting under 2 months. Uncontrolled infection, other autoimmune disease, pregnancy and lactation each barred patients from inclusion. Every diagnosis used clinical symptoms, serum thyroxine and TRAb, thyroid ultrasound and orbital computed tomography. Amplification of TCR beta CDR3 regions was performed using RNA transcripts as template. A first-round RT-PCR of the TCR CDR3 used the HTBI primer set. TCRdb re-analysed the multiplex PCR reads in MiXCR, keeping a single row per CDR3 protein. This table has around 190,000 distinct CDR3 sequences, around a sixth appearing once.

Sequences were obtained from blood. J is TRBJ2-1 and V is TRBV11-3, with 8 positions matching TRBD2. This clonotype originated in a woman in her forties or fifties with Graves' hyperthyroidism. The CDR3 spells CASSLEAGGWNEQFF. CDR3 DNA: TGTGCCAGCAGCTTAGAGGCGGGAGGTTGGAATGAGCAGTTCTTC.